Shown below are 12 T cell receptor beta chains from a single sample sequenced in a study of beta chain features in type 1 diabetes. Whole-study findings and limits: TCRB CDR3s were moderately but significantly shorter in Type 1 diabetes patients in all four CD4+ subsets.

Their antigens remain unidentified. Since all of the isolated RNA was reverse transcribed, expressed TCRB transcripts were what got sequenced. Only in-frame clones appear in the TCRdb table, and some are missing; sequencing was by immunoSEQ multiplex PCR. The sample lists hundreds of thousands of clones; over 13% were seen once. The sequenced sample was naive CD4+ T cells from blood. The receptors shown here come from a man younger than 30 with type 1 diabetes.

The chain has TRBV6-1 and TRBJ2-2; 11 positions agree with TRBD1. Germline CDR1 and CDR2: MNHNS and SASEGT. After removal of 7 bases from V and 7 bases from J, the junction contained 5 bases not matched to a gene. The CDR3 totals 14 residues. CDR3 loop: CASTWTGGYGELFF. The CDR3 region has the DNA TGTGCCAGCACCTGGACAGGGGGCTACGGGGAGCTGTTTTTT.

A few counts support this clone. The chain employs TRBV7-9 and TRBJ1-2, with a possible D match to TRBD1 (5 bases). Germline CDR1 is SEHNR and CDR2 is FQNEAQ (reference sequence). The CDR3 contains 13 residues. The V end lost 8 bases, the J end lost 5 bases, and 15 bases lay between the germline ends. The CDR3 DNA sequence: TGTGCCAGCGGCGTCGGGGGTGGGTATGGCTACACCTTC. Translated: CASGVGGGYGYTF.

This clone has only one observation. The chain combines TRBV4-2 with TRBJ2-3, with D perhaps TRBD2 (6 bases). Germline CDR1 and CDR2: LGHNA and YNFKEQ. The germline V and J ends were trimmed by 6 bases and 0 bases, with 22 bases remaining between them. The CDR3 runs 18 residues. CDR3 coding DNA: TGTGCCAGCAGTCCACTCCCTTCCGGGAGACATAGCACAGATACGCAGTATTTT. Amino acid sequence: CASSPLPSGRHSTDTQYF.

This clone occurred a few times. This chain uses TRBV29-1 with TRBJ2-1; D is possibly TRBD1 (5 bases). Deletions cut 4 bases from V and 3 bases from J, with 16 bases between. The germline V gene encodes CDR1 SQVTM and CDR2 ANQGSEA. This CDR3 has 15 residues. The CDR3 sequence: CSVAPGRVDYNEQFF. The CDR3 DNA follows: TGCAGCGTTGCTCCTGGCAGGGTAGACTACAATGAGCAGTTCTTC.

This clone was seen a few times. V is TRBV30 and J is TRBJ2-1; D may be TRBD2 (5 bases). CDR1 GTSNPN and CDR2 SVGIG come from the germline V gene (reference sequence). Trimming removed 4 bases from V and 6 bases from J, with 19 bases in between. The length of the CDR3 is 15 residues. Here the CDR3 DNA reads TGTGCCTGGATCGATGGTTTGCTAGCAGGCAATGAGCAGTTCTTC. It specifies CAWIDGLLAGNEQFF.

The J gene is TRBJ1-6, the V gene TRBV2, with D possibly being TRBD1 (5 bases). Trimming pared 3 bases from V and 9 bases from J, leaving 15 bases between. Germline lookup yields CDR1 SNHLY and CDR2 FYNNEI. The CDR3 is made up of 15 amino acids. The chain's CDR3 is CASSDLRDPVSPLHF. CDR3 DNA sequence: TGTGCCAGCAGTGACCTCCGGGACCCAGTTTCACCCCTCCACTTT.

The chain joins TRBV30 to TRBJ2-7; TRBD2 agrees at 12 bases. This CDR3 comprises 15 residues. The germline V gene encodes CDR1 GTSNPN and CDR2 SVGIG (reference sequence). V shed 0 bases and J 3 bases; nucleotides not matched to a gene: 3. The CDR3, as DNA: TGTGCCTGGAGTGTAGGACTAGCGGGACTCTACGAGCAGTACTTC. This gives the protein CAWSVGLAGLYEQYF.

The chain has TRBV7-2 and TRBJ2-1; D is uncertain. V shed 2 bases and J shed 8 bases, with 4 bases lying between them. The CDR3 length is 11 residues. Germline assignment: CDR1 SGHTA and CDR2 FQGNSA. DNA of the CDR3: TGTGCCAGCAGCTTATTCGATGAGCAGTTCTTC. Its protein is CASSLFDEQFF. Filled out from reference TRBV7-2 and TRBJ2-1, the complete variable domain reads GAGVSQSPSNKVTEKGKDVELRCDPISGHTALYWYRQSLGQGLEFLIYFQGNSAPDKSGLPSDRFSAERTGGSVSTLTIQRTQQEDSAVYLCASSLFDEQFFGPGTRLTVL.

The chain joins TRBV7-2 to TRBJ2-1, with TRBD2 matching over 14 bases. Per the germline V gene, CDR1 is SGHTA and CDR2 is FQGNSA. The CDR3 has 16 residues. V shed 5 bases, J shed 13 bases, and the junction held 13 bases outside the gene matches. This CDR3 reads CASSPRTSGGRRDQFF. The CDR3 DNA reads as TGTGCCAGCAGCCCCCGGACTAGCGGGGGGAGAAGGGATCAGTTCTTC.

This clone appeared a few times. A read error may explain this, as a much larger clone is one base away. The same CDR3 can be traced to other DNA sequences in this sample. J is TRBJ2-3 and V is TRBV7-9; D unclear. V was pared by 2 bases and J by 3 bases, with 0 bases between. CDR3 length: 11 residues. Looked up from germline, CDR1 is SEHNR and CDR2 is FQNEAQ (reference sequence). CDR3 nucleotides: TGTGCCAGCAGCTTAACAGATACGCAGTATTTT. Its translation: CASSLTDTQYF.

In its sample, this clone was seen once. This chain joins TRBV5-1 and TRBJ2-2, with D tentatively TRBD2 (6 bases). CDR3 length: 16 amino acids. Germline loops: CDR1 SGHRS, CDR2 YFSETQ. With 2 bases removed from V and 3 bases from J, the gap between germline ends came to 14 bases. Written as DNA, the CDR3 is TGCGCCAGCAGCTTCATGACCGGGGGAGACACCGGGGAGCTGTTTTTT. Translating gives CASSFMTGGDTGELFF.

V usage is TRBV4-3 and J usage is TRBJ2-7; D is unclear. V was clipped by 0 bases and J by 5 bases, with 17 bases between them. CDR1 and CDR2 from the germline V gene are LGHNA and YSLEER. The CDR3 is made up of 16 amino acids. The CDR3 loop reads CASSQDPRVRANEQYF. The CDR3 DNA reads TGCGCCAGCAGCCAAGATCCCCGAGTCCGGGCAAACGAGCAGTACTTC.